The present entry profiles one T cell receptor beta chain with its context. The data derive from a study of cytomegalovirus exposure and HLA in healthy donors. The PCR used 60 Vbeta and 13 Jbeta primers. Sequencing was performed with immunoSEQ multiplex PCR; in TCRdb, only in-frame clones are kept and a portion is missing. Of 60,000 to 100,000 clones listed, more than 60% are singletons. CDR1 and CDR2 (germline): LNHDA, SQIVND (reference sequence). This CDR3 spans 15 amino acids. The ends lost 7 bases at V and 5 bases at J; junction bases unmatched: 12. Material for sequencing was PBMCs. The TCR sequence derives from a male donor in good health and CMV-seropositive. This sequence joins TRBV19 and TRBJ2-5, with 8 bases lining up with TRBD2. Here the CDR3 reads CASTQREGIGETQYF. CDR3 in DNA: TGTGCCAGTACCCAACGGGAGGGGATCGGGGAGACCCAGTACTTC.